Reported below is one T cell receptor beta chain. Its antigen is as yet unknown. This specimen belongs to a study of PD-1 blockade in classical Hodgkin lymphoma. Broader study findings: Patients excluded were those beginning nivolumab under 1 year after ASCT. Reports indicated that newly diagnosed patients had lower baseline TCR diversity than healthy donors did.

With no exception, relapse followed autologous stem cell transplantation in all patients, and brentuximab vedotin exposure varied. Germline V gene lookup returns CDR1 MGHDK and CDR2 SYGVNS. The V and J ends lost 5 bases and 4 bases, in that order; junction bases with no gene match: 6. The CDR3 length is 14 residues. The data were produced by immunoSEQ multiplex PCR, yet TCRdb's version contains in-frame clones alone and is incomplete. The table lists around 65,000 clones, 85% to 90% of them singletons. The source was peripheral blood mononuclear cells (PBMCs), collected at baseline. This TCR derives from a human donor with classical Hodgkin lymphoma. This chain joins TRBV25-1 and TRBJ2-3, with 7 bases aligning to TRBD2. CDR3 loop: CASSPQRGADTQYF. The DNA for the CDR3 is TGTGCCAGCAGTCCCCAACGGGGGGCAGATACGCAGTATTTT.